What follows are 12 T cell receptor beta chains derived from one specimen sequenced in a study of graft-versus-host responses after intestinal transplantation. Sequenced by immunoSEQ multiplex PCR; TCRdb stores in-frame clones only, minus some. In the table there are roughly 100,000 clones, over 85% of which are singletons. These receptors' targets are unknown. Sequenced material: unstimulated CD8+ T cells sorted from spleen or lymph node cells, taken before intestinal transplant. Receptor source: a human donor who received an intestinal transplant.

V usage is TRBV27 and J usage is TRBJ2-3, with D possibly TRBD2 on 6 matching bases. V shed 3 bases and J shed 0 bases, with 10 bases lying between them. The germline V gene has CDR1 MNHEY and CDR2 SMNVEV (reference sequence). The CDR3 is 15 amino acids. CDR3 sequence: CASSFSGTSTDTQYF. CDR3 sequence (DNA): TGTGCCAGCAGTTTTTCGGGGACTAGCACAGATACGCAGTATTTT.

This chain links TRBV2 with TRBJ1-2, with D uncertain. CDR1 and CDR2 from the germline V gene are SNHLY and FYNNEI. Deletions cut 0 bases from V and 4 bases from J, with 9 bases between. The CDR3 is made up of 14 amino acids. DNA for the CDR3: TGTGCCAGCAGTGAAGCGCTTCTAGGCTATGGCTACACCTTC. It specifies CASSEALLGYGYTF.

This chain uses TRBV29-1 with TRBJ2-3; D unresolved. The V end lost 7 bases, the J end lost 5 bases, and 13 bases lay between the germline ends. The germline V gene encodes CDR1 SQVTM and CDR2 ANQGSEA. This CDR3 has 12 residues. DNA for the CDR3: TGCAGCGACGAGGAACGCGGAGATACGCAGTATTTT. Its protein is CSDEERGDTQYF.

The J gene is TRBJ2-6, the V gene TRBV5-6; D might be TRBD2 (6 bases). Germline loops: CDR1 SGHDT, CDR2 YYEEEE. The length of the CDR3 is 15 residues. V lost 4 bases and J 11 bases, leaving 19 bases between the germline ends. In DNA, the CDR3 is TGTGCCAGCAGCCAATTTGGCGGGGTGGCTGACGTCCTGACTTTC. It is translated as CASSQFGGVADVLTF.

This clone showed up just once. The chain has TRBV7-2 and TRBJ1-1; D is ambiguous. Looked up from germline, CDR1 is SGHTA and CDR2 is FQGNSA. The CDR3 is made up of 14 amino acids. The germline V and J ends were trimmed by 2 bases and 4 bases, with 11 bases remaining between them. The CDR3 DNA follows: TGTGCCAGCAGCTTACTTATCGGAGGCACTGAAGCTTTCTTT. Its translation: CASSLLIGGTEAFF.

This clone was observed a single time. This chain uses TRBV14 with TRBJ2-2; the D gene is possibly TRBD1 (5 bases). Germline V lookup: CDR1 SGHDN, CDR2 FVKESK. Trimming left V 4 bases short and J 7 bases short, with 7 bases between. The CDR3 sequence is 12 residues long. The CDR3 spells CASSLQVGELFF. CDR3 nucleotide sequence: TGTGCCAGCAGCCTACAGGTCGGGGAGCTGTTTTTT. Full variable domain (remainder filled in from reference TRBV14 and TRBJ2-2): EAGVTQFPSHSVIEKGQTVTLRCDPISGHDNLYWYRRVMGKEIKFLLHFVKESKQDESGMPNNRFLAERTGGTYSTLKVQPAELEDSGVYFCASSLQVGELFFGEGSRLTVL.

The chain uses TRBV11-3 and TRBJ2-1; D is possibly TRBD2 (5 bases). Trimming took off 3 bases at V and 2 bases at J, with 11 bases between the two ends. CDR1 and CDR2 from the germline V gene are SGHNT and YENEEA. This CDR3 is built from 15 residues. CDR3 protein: CASSFRDGPYNEQFF. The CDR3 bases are TGTGCCAGCAGCTTCCGGGATGGCCCCTACAATGAGCAGTTCTTC.

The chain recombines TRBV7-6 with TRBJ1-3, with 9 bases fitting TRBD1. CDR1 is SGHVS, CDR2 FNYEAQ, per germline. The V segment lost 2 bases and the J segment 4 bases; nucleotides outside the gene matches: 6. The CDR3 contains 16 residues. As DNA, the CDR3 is TGTGCCAGCAGCTTAAGCCTAGGGACAGGGGGAAACACCATATATTTT. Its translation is CASSLSLGTGGNTIYF.

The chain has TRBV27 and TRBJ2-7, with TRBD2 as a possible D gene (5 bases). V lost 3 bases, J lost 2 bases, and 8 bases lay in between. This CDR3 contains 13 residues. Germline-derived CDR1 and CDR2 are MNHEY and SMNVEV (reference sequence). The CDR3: CASSFGSPYEQYF. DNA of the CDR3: TGTGCCAGCAGTTTTGGGAGCCCCTACGAGCAGTACTTC.

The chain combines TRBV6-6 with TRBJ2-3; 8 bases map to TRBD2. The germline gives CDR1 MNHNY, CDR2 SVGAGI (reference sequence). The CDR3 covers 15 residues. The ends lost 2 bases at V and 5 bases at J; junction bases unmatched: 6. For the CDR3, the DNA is TGTGCCAGCAGTTACCTCGGGGGGGCCGGAGATACGCAGTATTTT. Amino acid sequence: CASSYLGGAGDTQYF.

The chain's CDR3 is CASSLEGQEGYEQYF. CDR3 in DNA: TGTGCCAGCAGCTTAGAAGGACAGGAAGGCTACGAGCAGTACTTC. The genes are TRBV7-9 and TRBJ2-7; 7 bases map to TRBD1. CDR1 is SEHNR and CDR2 is FQNEAQ in the germline V gene (reference sequence). Trimming cost V 1 base and J 3 bases; bases outside gene matches: 6. This CDR3 comprises 15 residues.

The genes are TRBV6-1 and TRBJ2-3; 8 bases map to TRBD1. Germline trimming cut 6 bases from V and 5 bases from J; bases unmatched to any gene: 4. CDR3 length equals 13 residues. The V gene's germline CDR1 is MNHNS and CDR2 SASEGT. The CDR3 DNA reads TGTGCCAGCAGGGACAGGGCCGAAGATACGCAGTATTTT. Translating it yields CASRDRAEDTQYF.